This T cell receptor beta chain was observed in a study of early T cells in non-severe SARS-CoV-2 infection. Germline V lookup: CDR1 SGHRS, CDR2 YFSETQ. This CDR3 spans 16 amino acids. Trimming stripped 3 bases from V and 2 bases from J, with 18 bases between. This clonotype was seen a handful of times. TCRdb independently ran MiXCR on the 5' RACE reads; one entry per CDR3 protein. In the table there are tens of thousands of distinct CDR3 sequences, approximately 12% of which are singletons. Input material: whole blood. The genes are TRBV5-1 and TRBJ2-7, with D perhaps TRBD1 (6 bases). The TCR was taken from an adult who was a healthcare worker with PCR-confirmed SARS-CoV-2 infection or an uninfected control (not recorded which). CDR3 DNA: TGCGCCAGCAGCTACGGACAGAGGCTGGGGGCCTACGAGCAGTACTTC. This translates into CASSYGQRLGAYEQYF.